These 7 T cell receptor beta chains came from one sample sequenced in a study of long-term antiretroviral therapy in people with HIV. The authors ran the immunoSEQ assay, v3.0, at survey level. Only in-frame clones appear in the TCRdb table, and some are missing; sequencing was by immunoSEQ multiplex PCR. The profile covers some 35,000 clones, with approximately 94% appearing a single time and 3.6% taken by the ten largest. The sequenced sample was unsorted PBMCs, obtained 4.1 years after starting antiretroviral therapy. The receptors were gathered from a woman between 45 and 60 years old with HIV.

The CDR3 nucleotides are TGTGCCAGCAGTGTCCCAGCGGGGGGGCGAGAGACCCAGTACTTC. This sequence encodes CASSVPAGGRETQYF. V and J are TRBV2 and TRBJ2-5, with 10 bases that match TRBD2. CDR1 is SNHLY and CDR2 is FYNNEI in the germline V gene. CDR3 length equals 15 residues. V lost 4 bases and J lost 4; bases outside the gene matches: 6.

The rearrangement links TRBV6-6 to TRBJ2-1; maybe TRBD2 (6 bases). The CDR3 has 15 residues. V lost 0 bases to trimming and J lost 6 bases, with 12 bases between them. Per the germline V gene, CDR1 is MNHNY and CDR2 is SVGAGI (reference sequence). The CDR3 DNA reads as TGTGCCAGCAGTTACTCGAGCGGGCCCCTCAATGAGCAGTTCTTC. Protein product: CASSYSSGPLNEQFF.

The J gene is TRBJ1-4, the V gene TRBV19, with D perhaps matching TRBD1 (5 bases). The germline gives CDR1 LNHDA, CDR2 SQIVND (reference sequence). With 6 bases removed from V and 7 bases from J, the gap between germline ends came to 12 bases. The CDR3 covers 13 residues. In DNA, the CDR3 is TGTGCCAGTAGCCAGGGATACGGTGAAAAACTGTTTTTT. This gives the protein CASSQGYGEKLFF.

This clone appeared a few times. This CDR3 reads CASSQDLRGGVGYTF. In DNA form, the CDR3 reads TGCGCCAGCAGCCAAGACCTCCGGGGAGGGGTCGGCTACACCTTC. The rearrangement links TRBV4-1 to TRBJ1-2; tentatively, D is TRBD1 (5 bases). The CDR3 is made up of 15 amino acids. V shed 0 bases and J shed 8 bases, with 16 bases lying between them. The germline CDR1 and CDR2 sequences are MGHRA and YSYEKL.

This sequence joins TRBV7-3 and TRBJ2-2; D is possibly TRBD2 (5 bases). Germline CDR1 reads SGHTA; CDR2 reads FQGTGA. The CDR3 totals 13 residues. Trimming cost V 3 bases and J 4 bases, with 6 bases left between them. The CDR3 sequence: CASSFTSTGELFF. In DNA form, the CDR3 reads TGTGCCAGCAGCTTCACTAGCACCGGGGAGCTGTTTTTT.

The chain is built from TRBV5-1 and TRBJ2-1; 7 positions match TRBD1. Trimming removed 4 bases from V and 3 bases from J; junction bases left unmatched: 7. This CDR3 spans 15 amino acids. In germline, CDR1 is SGHRS, CDR2 YFSETQ. CDR3 sequence reads: CASSPGQLIYNEQFF. Written as DNA, the CDR3 is TGCGCCAGCAGCCCGGGACAGCTAATCTACAATGAGCAGTTCTTC.

The genes are TRBV27 and TRBJ1-1, with TRBD1 as a possible D gene (6 bases). The germline gives CDR1 MNHEY, CDR2 SMNVEV (reference sequence). The CDR3 has 15 amino acids. Trimming cost V 0 bases and J 4 bases, with 12 bases left between them. The CDR3 is CASSLSQDSFTEAFF. CDR3 in DNA: TGTGCCAGCAGTTTATCCCAGGACAGCTTCACTGAAGCTTTCTTT.